This TCR beta chain was sequenced in a study of blood T cell repertoires in COVID-19. Study details: Recovered status applied to Cohort 3 donors who had two consecutive negative PCRs. It also applied to those with clearance or with symptom resolution. PBMCs, B-cell-depleted T cells, or T cells were the source of the cDNA or gDNA that made up the material.

In terms of age and location, participants ranged from about 18 to 100 years and lived in about 25 US areas. Assignments of participants to cohorts depended upon their own reported clinical history. Data came from immunoSEQ multiplex PCR; TCRdb stores just in-frame clones and leaves some out. Among some 160,000 clones listed, around 80% were seen once. Trimming removed 2 bases from V and 8 bases from J; junction bases left unmatched: 14. The CDR3 covers 19 residues. The germline V gene encodes CDR1 MGHRA and CDR2 YSYEKL. This clonotype was obtained from a woman aged 70-85 years in a cohort exposed to, infected with or recovered from COVID-19 (not recorded which). The sequenced sample was PBMCs or T cells enriched from blood (not recorded which). J is TRBJ2-1 and V is TRBV4-1; 14 positions match TRBD2. This CDR3 reads CASSQIHPPGTSGSYEQFF. DNA of the CDR3: TGCGCCAGCAGCCAAATCCACCCGCCCGGGACTAGCGGGAGTTATGAGCAGTTCTTC.